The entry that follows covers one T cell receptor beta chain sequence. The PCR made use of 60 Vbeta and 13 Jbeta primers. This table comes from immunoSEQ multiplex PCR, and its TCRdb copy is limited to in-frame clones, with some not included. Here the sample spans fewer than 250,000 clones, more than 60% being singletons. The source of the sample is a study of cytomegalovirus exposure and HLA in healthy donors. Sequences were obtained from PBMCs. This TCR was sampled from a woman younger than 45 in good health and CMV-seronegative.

The CDR3 nucleotides read TGTGCCACCAGCACCGTACAAAACCTCGGGGTTAAAGGGGAGACCCAGTACTTC. This encodes CATSTVQNLGVKGETQYF. The V gene is TRBV15, the J gene TRBJ2-5; the D gene is possibly TRBD2 (5 bases). CDR1 is LNHNV, CDR2 YYDKDF, per germline (reference sequence). The CDR3 spans 18 residues. The germline V and J ends were trimmed by 4 bases and 5 bases, with 26 bases remaining between them.